This T cell receptor (beta chain) was documented in a study of CD8 T cells in ankylosing spondylitis. Points from the study as a whole: Prior literature has documented some motif variants in synovial fluid and blood from reactive arthritis.

TCRdb passed the 5' RACE reads through MiXCR, listing each CDR3 protein once. The sample holds around 35,000 distinct CDR3 sequences, 13% seen once. Concerning this clonotype itself: Its cognate antigen is unknown.

Looked up from germline, CDR1 is GTSNPN and CDR2 is SVGIG (reference sequence). Germline trimming cut 0 bases from V and 2 bases from J; bases unmatched to any gene: 2. This CDR3 region has 14 residues. Sequenced material: synovial fluid, either unsorted or a sorted T cell fraction (not recorded which). The sequence derives from a male donor with ankylosing spondylitis. The genes are TRBV30 and TRBJ1-1, with 8 bases fitting TRBD1. CDR3 nucleotide sequence: TGTGCCTGGAGTGTAGGACAGGGTAACACTGAAGCTTTCTTT. Protein: CAWSVGQGNTEAFF.